Reported below is one TCR beta chain. Its matching antigen is unknown. With a much larger clone just one base away, this may be a read error. This sample stems from a study of T cells in Graves' hyperthyroidism and ophthalmopathy. As for the study in general: Peripheral blood was secured at the point of initial diagnosis, before any treatment.

Whole-study findings and limits: The majority of expanded thyroid clonotypes above 0.001 also appeared in blood. From stable hyperthyroidism, ophthalmopathy was separated by a 13 V-J model.

There were TCR beta CDR3 regions amplified from RNA transcripts. The HTBI primer set served for first-round RT-PCR of the TCR CDR3. TCRdb fed the multiplex PCR reads into MiXCR, producing one record per CDR3 protein. The sample has about 640,000 distinct CDR3 sequences, around 20% seen once. Ophthalmopathy patients had Clinical Activity Score at least 3, NOSPECS grade at least 4, duration under 3 months. Input material: blood. The clonotype was recovered from a man under 40 with Graves' ophthalmopathy.

This CDR3 is CASSSRASSYNEQFF. CDR3 DNA: TGTGCCAGCAGCAGCCGGGCCAGCTCCTACAATGAGCAGTTCTTC. This chain uses TRBV2 with TRBJ2-1; D is ambiguous. Per germline, CDR1 SNHLY and CDR2 FYNNEI. V lost 6 bases to trimming and J lost 0 bases, with 12 bases between them. The length of the CDR3 is 15 residues.